This T cell receptor beta chain was recovered during a study of CD8+ T cells in alopecia areata. Study as a whole: The study gave treated patients oral tofacitinib at 5 to 10 mg twice daily. The protocol delivered tofacitinib for 6 to 18 months, then withdrew it for 6 months. General study findings and limits: Compared with normal scalp, lesional scalp had higher clonality and more expanded CD8+ clones.

RNA extraction and reverse transcription yielded cDNA as sequencing template. Sequencing used immunoSEQ multiplex PCR; TCRdb keeps in-frame clones, though not all of them. The data show around 200,000 clones, roughly 59% seen once. With respect to this clone: Its target is not known.

CDR1 is SGDLS and CDR2 is YYNGEE in the germline V gene. There are 16 residues in the CDR3. Between the trimmed V and J ends, which lost 4 bases and 1 base, there was a span of 14 bases. The chain carries TRBV9 and TRBJ2-2; perhaps TRBD1 as D (6 bases). The receptor comes from a human donor with alopecia areata. The sample was CD4+ T cells sorted from blood, taken at week 0. CDR3: CASSLQGDRNTGELFF. CDR3 coding DNA: TGTGCCAGCAGCCTACAGGGTGACAGGAACACCGGGGAGCTGTTTTTT.